Following are 14 T cell receptor beta chains from one sample sequenced in a study of cytomegalovirus exposure and HLA in healthy donors. Use of 60 Vbeta and 13 Jbeta primers characterized the PCR. TCRdb keeps only in-frame clones here, not all; method: immunoSEQ multiplex PCR. The sample has around 75,000 clones, about 80% seen once. The sequenced sample was PBMCs. The receptors were sampled from a man aged 40-50 years in good health and CMV-seronegative.

Points on this clone: At one end the junction does not follow the germline gene, possibly because of a read error. The chain joins TRBV19 to TRBJ1-2, with 8 positions matching TRBD1. The germline V gene encodes CDR1 LNHDA and CDR2 SQIVND (reference sequence). The CDR3 is 13 residues long. CDR3 residues: CASSPDRAYGYPF. DNA of the CDR3: TGTGCCAGTAGTCCGGACAGGGCATATGGCTACCCCTTC.

The chain couples TRBV7-2 to TRBJ1-1; D gene uncertain. Germline CDR1 is SGHTA and CDR2 is FQGNSA. The CDR3 spans 11 residues. V was trimmed by 2 bases and J by 7 bases, leaving 5 bases between them. The CDR3 spells CASSLLIEAFF. Written as DNA, the CDR3 is TGTGCCAGCAGCTTACTAATTGAAGCTTTCTTT.

The J gene is TRBJ2-1, the V gene TRBV5-6; D uncertain. The CDR3 sequence is 11 residues long. CDR1 and CDR2 from the germline V gene are SGHDT and YYEEEE. The ends were cut back, 5 bases at V and 5 bases at J, with 5 bases in the middle. Written as DNA, the CDR3 is TGTGCCAGCAGTTCCAACAATGAGCAGTTCTTC. It translates to CASSSNNEQFF. The whole variable domain, remainder taken from reference TRBV5-6 and TRBJ2-1, is DAGVTQSPTHLIKTRGQQVTLRCSPKSGHDTVSWYQQALGQGPQFIFQYYEEEERQRGNFPDRFSGHQFPNYSSELNVNALLLGDSALYLCASSSNNEQFFGPGTRLTVL.

The chain uses TRBV6-4 and TRBJ1-1; 7 positions agree with TRBD1. Germline V lookup: CDR1 MRHNA, CDR2 SNTAGT. V lost 0 bases and J lost 9; bases outside the gene matches: 4. The CDR3 loop spans 13 amino acids. The CDR3 coding sequence is TGTGCCAGCAGTGACTCCACGACAGGGAAAGCTTTCTTT. This gives the protein CASSDSTTGKAFF.

The CDR3 spells CASSLGGLDTQYF. The CDR3 DNA reads as TGTGCCAGCAGCTTAGGGGGCCTAGATACGCAGTATTTT. V is TRBV7-6 and J is TRBJ2-3, with D perhaps matching TRBD1 (5 bases). V lost 1 base to trimming and J lost 5 bases, with 7 bases between them. CDR1 is SGHVS, CDR2 FNYEAQ, per germline. The length of the CDR3 is 13 residues.

This rearrangement joins TRBV6-1 to TRBJ1-4; 10 positions agree with TRBD1. The V and J ends lost 6 bases and 7 bases, in that order; junction bases with no gene match: 8. The length of the CDR3 is 15 residues. Per germline, CDR1 MNHNS and CDR2 SASEGT. The DNA for the CDR3 is TGTGCCAGCAGGGAGGGGACAGGGGTTAGTGAAAAACTGTTTTTT. Its protein product is CASREGTGVSEKLFF.

The chain recombines TRBV2 with TRBJ2-1; 9 bases fit TRBD1. The V gene end was trimmed by 6 bases and the J gene end by 8 bases; junction bases not matched to a gene: 11. CDR3 length equals 15 residues. Germline assignment: CDR1 SNHLY and CDR2 FYNNEI. CDR3: CASRTGTGIFHEQFF. The CDR3 bases are TGTGCCAGCAGGACCGGGACAGGGATTTTCCATGAGCAGTTCTTC.

The chain combines TRBV29-1 with TRBJ1-2, with D tentatively TRBD1 (6 bases). Trimming left V 4 bases short and J 5 bases short, with 17 bases between. Per germline, CDR1 SQVTM and CDR2 ANQGSEA. This CDR3 has 14 residues. CDR3 in amino acids: CSVVGRQVWYGYTF. The DNA of the CDR3 is TGCAGCGTTGTCGGTCGACAGGTCTGGTATGGCTACACCTTC.

The chain recombines TRBV10-3 with TRBJ1-2; no clear D. The CDR3 totals 11 residues. Germline-derived CDR1 and CDR2 are ENHRY and SYGVKD. V lost 6 bases and J 2 bases, leaving 4 bases between the germline ends. CDR3 sequence: CAISPNYGYTF. As DNA, the CDR3 is TGTGCCATCAGCCCGAACTATGGCTACACCTTC.

This clone has more than one count but fewer than ten. This rearrangement joins TRBV6-5 to TRBJ1-5; TRBD1 agrees at 8 bases. Germline trimming cut 6 bases from V and 9 bases from J; bases unmatched to any gene: 7. CDR1 and CDR2 from the germline V gene are MNHEY and SVGAGI. This CDR3 comprises 13 residues. In DNA form, the CDR3 reads TGTGCCAGCAGCCAGGGGGCTAGGGGGCCCCAGCATTTT. Protein sequence: CASSQGARGPQHF.

The rearrangement links TRBV27 to TRBJ1-5; D not resolved. Germline assignment: CDR1 MNHEY and CDR2 SMNVEV (reference sequence). The CDR3 is 15 amino acids. With 3 bases removed from V and 0 bases from J, the gap between germline ends came to 9 bases. The CDR3: CASSFGVNSNQPQHF. The CDR3 DNA reads as TGTGCCAGCAGTTTCGGGGTAAATAGCAATCAGCCCCAGCATTTT.

The gene calls are TRBV18 and TRBJ2-7; no reliable D call. The V gene lost 3 bases and the J gene lost 2 bases, with 17 bases spanning the gap. CDR1 KGHSH and CDR2 LQKENI come from the germline V gene. This CDR3 contains 16 residues. As DNA, the CDR3 is TGTGCCAGCTCACCTAGAGACGTCAGCGCGGCCTACGAGCAGTACTTC. Amino acid sequence: CASSPRDVSAAYEQYF.

The chain combines TRBV30 with TRBJ1-4; a weak D match, TRBD1 (6 bases). CDR1 is GTSNPN and CDR2 is SVGIG in the germline V gene (reference sequence). The V gene lost 2 bases and the J gene lost 3 bases, with 10 bases spanning the gap. CDR3 length equals 14 residues. The CDR3 sequence: CAWSTGTANEKLFF. The CDR3 DNA is TGTGCCTGGAGTACAGGGACGGCTAATGAAAAACTGTTTTTT.

V usage is TRBV7-2 and J usage is TRBJ1-2; TRBD1 matches at 7 bases. The V gene's germline CDR1 is SGHTA and CDR2 FQGNSA. Trimming at V came to 5 bases and at J to 4 bases, leaving 4 bases not matched to a gene. The CDR3 runs to 13 residues. The CDR3 DNA follows: TGTGCCAGCAGCACAGGACAGGTCTATGGCTACACCTTC. It is translated as CASSTGQVYGYTF.